The clone carrying this T cell receptor beta chain turned up a few times. Germline V gene data show CDR1 as LGHDT and CDR2 as YNNKEL (reference sequence). Between the trimmed V and J ends, which lost 2 bases and 0 bases, there was a span of 12 bases. The CDR3 contains 16 residues. In the original analysis: Estimation of nucleated cell counts was performed using reference gene primer amplification. TCRdb keeps only in-frame clones here, not all; method: immunoSEQ multiplex PCR. V and J calls and clone size are as listed in that table; D and trimming were resolved from the DNA. The sample has some 300,000 clones, 88% seen once. This record belongs to a study of blood T cell repertoires in COVID-19. At the level of the study: Recovered participants had two consecutive negative NP/OP PCR tests, healthcare professional clearance, or symptom resolution. From the United States, Italy and Spain came samples of acute and convalescent COVID-19. The cDNA or gDNA used as material had been derived from T cells, B-cell-depleted T cells, or PBMCs.

Sequenced: PBMCs or T cells enriched from blood (not recorded which). The chain employs TRBV3-1 (or the pseudogene TRBV3-2) and TRBJ2-3; TRBD2 might be the D (6 bases). This receptor was obtained from a woman aged 55 to 70 in a cohort exposed to, infected with or recovered from COVID-19 (not recorded which). The CDR3 loop reads CASSQSGDRSTDTQYF. The CDR3 nucleotides read TGTGCCAGCAGCCAATCGGGGGACCGAAGCACAGATACGCAGTATTTT.